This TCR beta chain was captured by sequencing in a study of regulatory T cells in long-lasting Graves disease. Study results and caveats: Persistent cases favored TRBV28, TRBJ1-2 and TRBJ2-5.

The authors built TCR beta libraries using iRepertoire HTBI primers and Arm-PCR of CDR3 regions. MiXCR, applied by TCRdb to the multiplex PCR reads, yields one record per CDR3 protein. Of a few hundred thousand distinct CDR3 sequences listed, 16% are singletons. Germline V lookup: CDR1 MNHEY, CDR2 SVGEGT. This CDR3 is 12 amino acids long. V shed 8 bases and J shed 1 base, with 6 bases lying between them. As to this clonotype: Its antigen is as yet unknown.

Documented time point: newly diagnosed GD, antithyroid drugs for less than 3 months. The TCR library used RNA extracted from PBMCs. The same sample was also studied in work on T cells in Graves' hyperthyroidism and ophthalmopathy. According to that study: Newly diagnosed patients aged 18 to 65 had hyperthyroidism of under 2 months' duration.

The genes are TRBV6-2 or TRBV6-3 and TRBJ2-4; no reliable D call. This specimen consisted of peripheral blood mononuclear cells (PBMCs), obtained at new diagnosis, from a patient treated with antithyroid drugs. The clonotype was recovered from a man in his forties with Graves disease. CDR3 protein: CASGLAKNIQYF. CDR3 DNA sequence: TGTGCCAGCGGTCTGGCCAAAAACATTCAGTACTTC.